The 4 T cell receptor beta chains listed next were all sequenced from one sample in a study of blood T cell repertoires in COVID-19 (dated by TCRdb to the early 2020s). Libraries were prepared through the immunoSEQ multiplex PCR assay. The immuneACCESS repertoire file appears here via TCRdb, limited to in-frame rearrangements. These files lack a portion of the clones; in checked studies, under half of the deficit traces to unresolved V genes, and the cause of the others is not known. For this sample there are 75,000 to 90,000 clones; 75% to 90% appear just once. The ten largest clones capture about 12% of the sample. The material sequenced was peripheral blood. All receptors derive from a woman in her forties with active or convalescent COVID-19.

This sequence joins TRBV2 and TRBJ1-1, with no clear D. This CDR3 is built from 13 residues. The V and J ends lost 11 bases and 0 bases respectively, with 13 bases between them. From germline, CDR1 is SNHLY and CDR2 FYNNEI. The DNA for the CDR3 is TGTGCCGGAGGTATAGGCATGAACACTGAAGCTTTCTTT. Translating gives CAGGIGMNTEAFF.

The chain is built from TRBV12-3 or TRBV12-4 and TRBJ2-7; D not resolved. The CDR3 contains 11 residues. V lost 8 bases, J lost 3 bases, and 8 bases lay in between. The CDR3 bases are TGTGCCAGCGGCAGAATCTACGAGCAGTACTTC. This sequence encodes CASGRIYEQYF.

The chain couples TRBV20-1 to TRBJ1-1; D remains ambiguous. Trimming removed 3 bases at V and 7 bases at J, with 9 bases between. Germline CDR1 is DFQATT and CDR2 is SNEGSKA (reference sequence). The length of the CDR3 is 11 residues. CDR3 region: CSASGSVEAFF. CDR3 bases: TGCAGTGCTAGTGGGAGCGTTGAAGCTTTCTTT.

The CDR3 DNA reads as TGTGCCAGCGGGGAGAGACAGGGCGGGCTGTTTTTT. Its protein product is CASGERQGGLFF. The chain uses TRBV2 and TRBJ1-4; 7 bases are a match to TRBD1. Germline V gene sequence: CDR1 SNHLY, CDR2 FYNNEI. V was clipped by 8 bases and J by 14 bases; unmatched bases: 11. The CDR3 contains 12 residues.